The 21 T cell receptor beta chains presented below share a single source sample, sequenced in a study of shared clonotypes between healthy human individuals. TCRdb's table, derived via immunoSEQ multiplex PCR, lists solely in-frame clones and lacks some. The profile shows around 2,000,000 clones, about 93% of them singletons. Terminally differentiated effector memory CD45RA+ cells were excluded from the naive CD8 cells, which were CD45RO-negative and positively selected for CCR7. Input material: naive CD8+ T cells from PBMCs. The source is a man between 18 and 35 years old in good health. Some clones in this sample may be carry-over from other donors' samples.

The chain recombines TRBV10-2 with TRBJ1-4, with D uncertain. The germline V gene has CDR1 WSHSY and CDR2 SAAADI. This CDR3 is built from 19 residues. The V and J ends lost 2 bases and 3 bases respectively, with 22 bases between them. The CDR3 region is CASSERSLLGPEANEKLFF. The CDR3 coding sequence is TGCGCCAGCAGTGAGCGGAGCCTCTTAGGACCCGAGGCTAATGAAAAACTGTTTTTT.

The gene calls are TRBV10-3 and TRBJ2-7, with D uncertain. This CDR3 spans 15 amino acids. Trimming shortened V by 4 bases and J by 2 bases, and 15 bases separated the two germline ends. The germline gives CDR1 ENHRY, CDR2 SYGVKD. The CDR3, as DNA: TGTGCCATCAGTGGGATAACAGTCCGGCCCTACGAGCAGTACTTC. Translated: CAISGITVRPYEQYF.

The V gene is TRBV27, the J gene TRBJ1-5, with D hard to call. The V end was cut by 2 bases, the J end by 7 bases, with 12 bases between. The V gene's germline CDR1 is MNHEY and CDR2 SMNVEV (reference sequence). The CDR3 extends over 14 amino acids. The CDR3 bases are TGTGCCAGCAGTTTAGGCTCCGGGCGCCAGCCCCAGCATTTT. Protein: CASSLGSGRQPQHF.

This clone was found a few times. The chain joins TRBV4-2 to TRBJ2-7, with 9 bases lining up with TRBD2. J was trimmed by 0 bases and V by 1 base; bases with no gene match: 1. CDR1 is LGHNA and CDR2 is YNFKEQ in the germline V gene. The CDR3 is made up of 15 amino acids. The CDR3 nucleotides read TGTGCCAGCAGCCAAGGAGCGGGAGGCTCCTACGAGCAGTACTTC. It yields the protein CASSQGAGGSYEQYF.

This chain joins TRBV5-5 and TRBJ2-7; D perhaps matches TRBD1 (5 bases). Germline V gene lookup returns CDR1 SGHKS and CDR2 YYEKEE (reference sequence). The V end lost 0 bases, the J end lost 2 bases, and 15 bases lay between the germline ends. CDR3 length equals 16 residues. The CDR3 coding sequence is TGTGCCAGCAGCTTGGAGCACCCAGGGAATACCTACGAGCAGTACTTC. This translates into CASSLEHPGNTYEQYF.

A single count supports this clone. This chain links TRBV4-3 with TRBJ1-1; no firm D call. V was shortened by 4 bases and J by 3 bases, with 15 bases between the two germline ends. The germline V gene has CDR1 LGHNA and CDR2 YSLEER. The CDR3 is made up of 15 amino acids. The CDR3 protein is CASSPSRRAHTEAFF. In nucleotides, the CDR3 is TGCGCCAGCAGCCCCTCGAGAAGGGCGCACACTGAAGCTTTCTTT.

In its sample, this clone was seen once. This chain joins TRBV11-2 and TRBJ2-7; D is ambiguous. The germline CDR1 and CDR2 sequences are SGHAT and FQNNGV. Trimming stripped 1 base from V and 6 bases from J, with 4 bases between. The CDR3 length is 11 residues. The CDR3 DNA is TGTGCCAGCAGCTTAGCAATCGAGCAGTACTTC. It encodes CASSLAIEQYF.

Here the CDR3 reads CASSQEVGTALAEEQFF. Written as DNA, the CDR3 is TGCGCCAGCAGCCAAGAGGTTGGGACAGCGTTGGCTGAGGAGCAGTTCTTC. This chain connects TRBV4-3 to TRBJ2-1, with 7 positions matching TRBD1. V shed 0 bases, J shed 10 bases, and the junction held 15 bases outside the gene matches. The germline V gene encodes CDR1 LGHNA and CDR2 YSLEER. The CDR3 loop spans 17 amino acids.

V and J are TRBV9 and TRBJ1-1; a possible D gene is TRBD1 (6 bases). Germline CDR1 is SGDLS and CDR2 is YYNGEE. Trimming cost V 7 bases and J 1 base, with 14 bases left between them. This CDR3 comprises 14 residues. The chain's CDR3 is CASRAGGANTEAFF. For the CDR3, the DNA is TGTGCCAGCCGGGCCGGGGGGGCGAACACTGAAGCTTTCTTT. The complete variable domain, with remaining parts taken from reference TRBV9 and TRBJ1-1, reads DSGVTQTPKHLITATGQRVTLRCSPRSGDLSVYWYQQSLDQGLQFLIQYYNGEERAKGNILERFSAQQFPDLHSELNLSSLELGDSALYFCASRAGGANTEAFFGQGTRLTVV.

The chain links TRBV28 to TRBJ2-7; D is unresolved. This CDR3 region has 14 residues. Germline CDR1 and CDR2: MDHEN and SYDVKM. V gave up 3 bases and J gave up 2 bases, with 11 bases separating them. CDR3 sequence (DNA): TGTGCCAGCAGTTTGCCGTTCTCGACCTACGAGCAGTACTTC. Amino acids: CASSLPFSTYEQYF.

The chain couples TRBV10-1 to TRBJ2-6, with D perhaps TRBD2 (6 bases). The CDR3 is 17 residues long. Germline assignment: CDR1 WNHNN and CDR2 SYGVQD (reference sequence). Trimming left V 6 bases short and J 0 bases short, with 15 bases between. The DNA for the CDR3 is TGCGCCAGCAGCTCCGGGACTGGAGACTCTGGGGCCAACGTCCTGACTTTC. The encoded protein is CASSSGTGDSGANVLTF.

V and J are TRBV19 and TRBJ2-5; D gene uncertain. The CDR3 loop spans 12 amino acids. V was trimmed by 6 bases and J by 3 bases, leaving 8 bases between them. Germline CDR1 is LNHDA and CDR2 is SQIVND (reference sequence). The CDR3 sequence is CASSRPKETQYF. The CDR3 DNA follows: TGTGCCAGTAGCCGCCCGAAAGAGACCCAGTACTTC.

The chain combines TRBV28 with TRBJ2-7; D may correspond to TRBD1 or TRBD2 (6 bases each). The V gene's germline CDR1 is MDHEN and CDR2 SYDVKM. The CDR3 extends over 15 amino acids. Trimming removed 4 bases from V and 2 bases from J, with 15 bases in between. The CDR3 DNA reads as TGTGCCAGCAGTTCCGCGGGACACCCAACCTACGAGCAGTACTTC. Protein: CASSSAGHPTYEQYF.

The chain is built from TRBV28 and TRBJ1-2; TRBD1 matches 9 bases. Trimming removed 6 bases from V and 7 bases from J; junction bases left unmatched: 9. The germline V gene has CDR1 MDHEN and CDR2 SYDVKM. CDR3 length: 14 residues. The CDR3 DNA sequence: TGTGCCAGCAGATACAGGGGGCGCCCTCTTGGCTACACCTTC. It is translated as CASRYRGRPLGYTF.

CDR3 nucleotides: TGTGCCAGCAGCTTGTGGCTCCATCCCCAATGGGGCTACACCTTC. Encoded protein: CASSLWLHPQWGYTF. The chain links TRBV5-6 to TRBJ1-2; D unresolved. Trimming left V 1 base short and J 8 bases short, with 18 bases between. Germline V CDR1 and CDR2: SGHDT, YYEEEE. There are 15 residues in the CDR3.

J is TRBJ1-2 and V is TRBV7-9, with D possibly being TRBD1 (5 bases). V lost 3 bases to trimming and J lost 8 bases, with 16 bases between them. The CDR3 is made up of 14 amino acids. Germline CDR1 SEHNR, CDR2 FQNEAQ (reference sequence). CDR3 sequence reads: CASSFSGPRDGYTF. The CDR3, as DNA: TGTGCCAGCAGCTTTTCGGGACCCCGGGACGGCTACACCTTC.

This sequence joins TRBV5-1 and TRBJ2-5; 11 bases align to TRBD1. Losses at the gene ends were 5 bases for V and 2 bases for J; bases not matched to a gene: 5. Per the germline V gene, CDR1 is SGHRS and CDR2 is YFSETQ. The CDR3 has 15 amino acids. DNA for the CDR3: TGCGCCAGCAGGGCGGGACAGGGGGGTCAAGAGACCCAGTACTTC. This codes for CASRAGQGGQETQYF.

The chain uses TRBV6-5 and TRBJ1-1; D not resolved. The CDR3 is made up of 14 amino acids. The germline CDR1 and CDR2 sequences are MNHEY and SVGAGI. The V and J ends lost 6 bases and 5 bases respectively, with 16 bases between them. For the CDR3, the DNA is TGTGCCAGCAGACTCCGGGGAGGGAAAACTGAAGCTTTCTTT. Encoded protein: CASRLRGGKTEAFF.

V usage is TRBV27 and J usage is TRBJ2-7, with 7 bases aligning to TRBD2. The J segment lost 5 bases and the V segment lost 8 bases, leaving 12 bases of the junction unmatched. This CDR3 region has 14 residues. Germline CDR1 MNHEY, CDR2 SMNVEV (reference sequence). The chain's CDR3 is CASWNGRLINEQYF. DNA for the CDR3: TGTGCCAGCTGGAACGGGAGGCTTATAAACGAGCAGTACTTC.

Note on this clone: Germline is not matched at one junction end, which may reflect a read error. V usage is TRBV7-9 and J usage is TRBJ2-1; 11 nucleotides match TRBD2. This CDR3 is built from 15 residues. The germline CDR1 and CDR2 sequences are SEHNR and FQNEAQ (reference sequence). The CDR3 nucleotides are TGTGCCAGCAGCGTAGCGGGAGGGACCTACAATGAGCAGTTCTTC. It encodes CASSVAGGTYNEQFF.

The CDR3 loop reads CASSIALSNQPQHF. DNA of the CDR3: TGTGCCAGTAGTATTGCGCTGAGCAATCAGCCCCAGCATTTT. This rearrangement joins TRBV19 to TRBJ1-5, with D hard to call. Germline V gene sequence: CDR1 LNHDA, CDR2 SQIVND (reference sequence). V was clipped by 3 bases and J by 1 base, with 7 bases between them. This CDR3 spans 14 amino acids.